Listed here are 22 T cell receptor beta chains from one sample, sequenced in a study of memory CD4+ T cells and cytomegalovirus serostatus. The sort gate was single viable CD3+CD4+CD8-CD45RO+ cells for memory CD4+ T cells. Sequencing was performed with immunoSEQ multiplex PCR; in TCRdb, only in-frame clones are kept and a portion is missing. The sample has 50,000 to 65,000 clones, roughly 78% seen once. The sample consisted of memory CD4+ T cells from blood. The receptors originated from an adult in good health and CMV-seronegative.

CDR3 coding DNA: TGTGCCAGCACACACGGGGATGAGCAGTTCTTC. It yields the protein CASTHGDEQFF. The genes are TRBV6-6 and TRBJ2-1; weak D call: TRBD2 (5 bases). CDR3 length: 11 amino acids. The V end was cut by 7 bases, the J end by 8 bases, with 9 bases between. Germline V CDR1 and CDR2: MNHNY, SVGAGI (reference sequence).

The CDR3 loop reads CASSEEQGSQPQHF. DNA for the CDR3: TGTGCCAGCAGTGAAGAACAGGGAAGTCAGCCCCAGCATTTT. The gene calls are TRBV6-1 and TRBJ1-5; TRBD1 might be the D (6 bases). Germline CDR1 is MNHNS and CDR2 is SASEGT. The CDR3 sequence is 14 residues long. The germline V and J ends were trimmed by 1 base and 6 bases, with 10 bases remaining between them.

In this sample, this clone turned up a few times. The chain is built from TRBV7-7 and TRBJ1-1, with a tentative D call TRBD1 (5 bases). In germline, CDR1 is SSHAT, CDR2 FNYEAQ (reference sequence). The CDR3 totals 13 residues. The V and J ends lost 1 base and 5 bases respectively, with 8 bases between them. The CDR3 DNA is TGTGCCAGCAGCTTAGAACCAGGGACTGAAGCTTTCTTT. Protein sequence: CASSLEPGTEAFF.

The J gene is TRBJ2-5, the V gene TRBV9; 9 nucleotides agree with TRBD1. V was clipped by 2 bases and J by 6 bases; unmatched bases: 5. This CDR3 is 14 amino acids long. CDR1 is SGDLS and CDR2 is YYNGEE in the germline V gene. The CDR3 reads CASSVTGGGKTQYF. Written as DNA, the CDR3 is TGTGCCAGCAGCGTGACAGGGGGTGGAAAGACCCAGTACTTC. The full variable domain, its missing parts supplied by reference TRBV9 and TRBJ2-5, is DSGVTQTPKHLITATGQRVTLRCSPRSGDLSVYWYQQSLDQGLQFLIQYYNGEERAKGNILERFSAQQFPDLHSELNLSSLELGDSALYFCASSVTGGGKTQYFGPGTRLLVL.

The chain is built from TRBV5-1 and TRBJ2-1; 12 bases fit TRBD2. V gave up 7 bases and J gave up 4 bases; unmatched junction bases: 6. The germline gives CDR1 SGHRS, CDR2 YFSETQ. The CDR3 runs 15 residues. The CDR3 is CASGRTSGAYNEQFF. The CDR3 DNA follows: TGCGCCAGCGGGCGGACTAGCGGGGCTTACAATGAGCAGTTCTTC.

The rearrangement joins TRBV7-9 to TRBJ2-3; D may be TRBD2 (7 bases). Trimming took off 1 base at V and 1 base at J, with 18 bases between the two ends. The CDR3 is made up of 18 amino acids. Germline values: CDR1 SEHNR, CDR2 FQNEAQ (reference sequence). CDR3 nucleotide sequence: TGTGCCAGCAGCTTAGGCGCGGGGGCAGTATGGGGCACAGATACGCAGTATTTT. It specifies CASSLGAGAVWGTDTQYF.

This clone has only a few counts. The chain links TRBV19 to TRBJ2-7, with D possibly TRBD2 on 6 matching bases. Between the trimmed V and J ends, which lost 6 bases and 7 bases, there was a span of 22 bases. CDR1 is LNHDA and CDR2 is SQIVND in the germline V gene (reference sequence). The CDR3 loop spans 15 amino acids. The chain's CDR3 is CASSNRDSRRGEQYF. CDR3 nucleotide sequence: TGTGCCAGTAGCAATCGGGACTCAAGGAGAGGGGAGCAGTACTTC.

This clone was counted between two and nine times. The gene calls are TRBV6-5 and TRBJ2-2; TRBD1 matches 7 bases. Unmatched junction bases numbered 9, after V lost 6 bases and J lost 5 bases. The CDR3 runs 15 residues. Germline CDR1 is MNHEY and CDR2 is SVGAGI. The CDR3 here is CASSRQGTGTGELFF. DNA for the CDR3: TGTGCCAGCAGCCGACAGGGAACGGGGACCGGGGAGCTGTTTTTT.

The CDR3 is CASSQPDRGLAKNIQYF. DNA of the CDR3: TGTGCCAGCTCACAACCGGACAGGGGCTTAGCCAAAAACATTCAGTACTTC. J is TRBJ2-4 and V is TRBV18, with 9 bases matching TRBD1. Trimming took 4 bases from V and 0 from J; bases not matched to a gene: 7. The CDR3 covers 17 residues. The V gene's germline CDR1 is KGHSH and CDR2 LQKENI.

This sequence joins TRBV28 and TRBJ1-2; 8 bases are shared with TRBD1. The CDR3 contains 16 residues. Looked up from germline, CDR1 is MDHEN and CDR2 is SYDVKM. The V gene end was trimmed by 7 bases and the J gene end by 0 bases; junction bases not matched to a gene: 10. The CDR3 DNA reads TGTGCCAGCACCATGGGACAGGTGGGGTCTAACTATGGCTACACCTTC. It is translated as CASTMGQVGSNYGYTF.

The chain employs TRBV6-6 and TRBJ2-1; 7 bases are a match to TRBD2. The germline gives CDR1 MNHNY, CDR2 SVGAGI (reference sequence). Trimming cost V 7 bases and J 10 bases; bases outside gene matches: 7. There are 12 residues in the CDR3. CDR3 sequence: CASMRGGNEQFF. CDR3 DNA sequence: TGTGCCAGCATGAGGGGAGGGAACGAGCAGTTCTTC.

This clone was found a few times. This rearrangement joins TRBV16 to TRBJ1-1; 8 bases align to TRBD1. The CDR3 is made up of 15 amino acids. CDR1 is KGHSY and CDR2 is FQNENV in the germline V gene. V lost 3 bases, J lost 1 base, and 4 bases stayed unmatched. The CDR3 nucleotides are TGTGCCAGCAGCCAGCACAGGGGGTGGAACACTGAAGCTTTCTTT. Translating gives CASSQHRGWNTEAFF.

This chain connects TRBV2 to TRBJ2-7; D not resolved. From germline, CDR1 is SNHLY and CDR2 FYNNEI. Trimming removed 4 bases from V and 4 bases from J, with 5 bases in between. The CDR3 has 11 residues. The CDR3 loop is CASSVGYEQYF. In DNA, the CDR3 is TGTGCCAGCAGTGTAGGGTACGAGCAGTACTTC.

The chain couples TRBV7-9 to TRBJ1-6, with a weak D call TRBD1 (6 bases). Germline values: CDR1 SEHNR, CDR2 FQNEAQ (reference sequence). The CDR3 is 15 residues long. Trimming cost V 1 base and J 10 bases, with 14 bases left between them. The CDR3 bases are TGTGCCAGCAGCTTAGGCCTCGGGGGCCAATCACCCCTCCACTTT. Amino acid sequence: CASSLGLGGQSPLHF.

V usage is TRBV7-8 and J usage is TRBJ1-1; D may be TRBD1 (5 bases). Trimming removed 0 bases at V and 4 bases at J, with 15 bases between. There are 16 residues in the CDR3. CDR1 SGHVS and CDR2 FQNEAQ come from the germline V gene. CDR3 DNA: TGTGCCAGCAGCTTAGCGCGGGGGAGGTCGGCCACTGAAGCTTTCTTT. Translating it yields CASSLARGRSATEAFF.

The CDR3 here is CASSFGGNQPQHF. The CDR3 DNA is TGTGCCAGCAGTTTTGGTGGAAATCAGCCCCAGCATTTT. The V and J genes are TRBV28 and TRBJ1-5; D is undetermined. CDR1 and CDR2 (germline): MDHEN, SYDVKM. This CDR3 has 13 amino acids. V was trimmed by 3 bases and J by 4 bases, leaving 7 bases between them.

The CDR3 protein is CASSGPGTGITGANVLTF. CDR3 coding DNA: TGTGCCAGCAGCGGGCCCGGGACAGGTATAACTGGGGCCAACGTCCTGACTTTC. The rearrangement uses TRBV11-2 and TRBJ2-6; 8 bases align to TRBD1. There are 18 residues in the CDR3. Germline V gives CDR1 SGHAT, CDR2 FQNNGV. V was clipped by 5 bases and J by 2 bases; unmatched bases: 11.

The sample holds a few counts of this clone. The chain is built from TRBV4-1 and TRBJ1-1; 8 positions agree with TRBD1. The germline V gene encodes CDR1 MGHRA and CDR2 YSYEKL. J was trimmed by 4 bases and V by 4 bases; bases with no gene match: 8. The CDR3 is 15 amino acids. DNA for the CDR3: TGCGCCAGCAGCCGCCTGACAGGGGAGGGCACTGAAGCTTTCTTT. This translates into CASSRLTGEGTEAFF.

Only one count was recorded for this clone. This sequence joins TRBV6-1 and TRBJ1-2; 8 bases agree with TRBD1. This CDR3 contains 14 residues. The J segment lost 4 bases and the V segment lost 7 bases, leaving 8 bases of the junction unmatched. Germline CDR1 and CDR2: MNHNS and SASEGT. The CDR3 nucleotides are TGTGCCAGCATCGATTGGACAGGGACCTATGGCTACACCTTC. Translating it yields CASIDWTGTYGYTF.

The gene calls are TRBV19 and TRBJ1-1; D is unresolved. The CDR3 extends over 11 amino acids. Germline V gene sequence: CDR1 LNHDA, CDR2 SQIVND (reference sequence). V gave up 9 bases and J gave up 10 bases, with 15 bases separating them. The CDR3 loop is CASSAVLGAFF. As DNA, the CDR3 is TGTGCCAGCAGTGCCGTGTTGGGAGCTTTCTTT.

V usage is TRBV19 and J usage is TRBJ1-5; D is perhaps TRBD1 (5 bases). With 7 bases removed from V and 6 bases from J, the gap between germline ends came to 19 bases. The CDR3 runs to 15 residues. Germline V gene lookup returns CDR1 LNHDA and CDR2 SQIVND (reference sequence). The CDR3 sequence: CASNPGPMLGQPQHF. The CDR3 nucleotides are TGTGCCAGTAATCCGGGACCGATGCTGGGTCAGCCCCAGCATTTT.

The V gene is TRBV4-3, the J gene TRBJ2-3, with 7 bases identical to TRBD2. Germline V lookup: CDR1 LGHNA, CDR2 YSLEER. The CDR3 length is 14 residues. The V gene end was trimmed by 1 base and the J gene end by 4 bases; junction bases not matched to a gene: 2. The CDR3 loop reads CASSQASGADTQYF. The CDR3 bases are TGCGCCAGCAGCCAAGCTAGCGGTGCAGATACGCAGTATTTT.